Listed below are T cell receptor beta chains from one sample, sequenced in a study of blood T cell repertoires in COVID-19. Clones were read by immunoSEQ multiplex PCR, and TCRdb kept only the in-frame ones, dropping some. The data show approximately 300,000 clones, around nine tenths seen once. The sample taken for sequencing was peripheral blood. These receptors were obtained from a man aged 35 to 55 with acute or convalescent COVID-19. Each CDR3 is given with its conserved first and last residue. A D gene is named only where the DNA matches it firmly. Not every row has a clone size; where given, it reads once, few, many or a size class.

.	TRBJ2-5	.	TRBV5-1	TGCGCCAGCAGCTTAGCCGGGACTCAAGAGACCCAGTACTTC	CASSLAGTQETQYF
.	TRBJ1-4	.	TRBV28	TGTGCCAGCCTCAGGGGAGCAACTAATGAAAAACTGTTTTTT	CASLRGATNEKLFF
TRBD1	TRBJ1-2	.	TRBV18	TGTGCCAGCTCACCACGAGTCAGGGACAGGGGGTCCTATGGCTACACCTTC	CASSPRVRDRGSYGYTF
TRBD1	TRBJ2-7	.	TRBV2	TGTGCCAGCAGTAGACAGGGCTACGAGCAGTACTTC	CASSRQGYEQYF
.	TRBJ1-2	.	TRBV5-4	TGTGCCAGCAGCTCCCGAAACGCGGGGGCCGCTGGGAACTATGGCTACACCTTC	CASSSRNAGAAGNYGYTF
TRBD1	TRBJ2-7	few	TRBV7-9	TGTGCCAGCAGCTTTGGGACAGTGGGAGAGCAGTACTTC	CASSFGTVGEQYF
TRBD1	TRBJ1-1	.	TRBV12-5	TGTGCTAGTGGTTTAATGGACAGGACGGCCGAAGCTTTCTTT	CASGLMDRTAEAFF
.	TRBJ1-1	.	TRBV11-2	TGTGCCAGCAGTACAGGGAACACTGAAGCTTTCTTT	CASSTGNTEAFF
.	TRBJ1-1	.	TRBV2	TGTGCCAGCATTCAGGAGAACACTGAAGCTTTCTTT	CASIQENTEAFF
TRBD1	TRBJ2-7	.	TRBV5-1	TGCGCCAGCAGCCGGCGGGACAGGGGGCAATCCTACGAGCAGTACTTC	CASSRRDRGQSYEQYF
TRBD1	TRBJ2-7	.	TRBV6-5	TGTGCCAGCAAAGCGTTCGGGACAGGCTACGAGCAGTACTTC	CASKAFGTGYEQYF
TRBD1	TRBJ2-2	once	TRBV30	TGTGCCTGGAGTAGGGACAGGGACACCGGGGAGCTGTTTTTT	CAWSRDRDTGELFF
TRBD1	TRBJ2-6	.	TRBV15	TGTGCCACCAGCAGTGGGGGACAGGGGGCCTTGGCTGGGGCCAACGTCCTGACTTTC	CATSSGGQGALAGANVLTF
.	TRBJ1-3	.	TRBV3-1/TRBV3-2	TGTGCCAGCAGCCGCCTGGGGGAGGCAGCTGGAAACACCATATATTTT	CASSRLGEAAGNTIYF
.	TRBJ2-1	.	TRBV2	TGTGCCAGCAGTCCACTTAGGACATTTGAGCAGTTCTTC	CASSPLRTFEQFF
TRBD1	TRBJ2-1	.	TRBV24-1	TGTGCCACCAGTGATGCCGGGACAGGGTTATACAATGAGCAGTTCTTC	CATSDAGTGLYNEQFF
.	TRBJ1-6	.	TRBV27	TGTGCCAGCAGTTTAGAAGGGGATAATTCACCCCTCCACTTT	CASSLEGDNSPLHF
TRBD2	TRBJ2-7	.	TRBV6-5	TGTGCCAGCAGTCCCGGGGGGGGCGCGGGCGAGCAGTACTTC	CASSPGGGAGEQYF
.	TRBJ1-2	.	TRBV30	TGTGCCTGGGCCCCTCTCCGGAGGACGGGCTACACCTTC	CAWAPLRRTGYTF
.	TRBJ2-3	.	TRBV7-8	TGTGCCAGCAGCTCCCCAGGGGTTAGCACAGATACGCAGTATTTT	CASSSPGVSTDTQYF
TRBD1	TRBJ1-2	.	TRBV5-1	TGCGCCAGCAGCGAGGCAGGGGGCCCCGGGTACTATGGCTACACCTTC	CASSEAGGPGYYGYTF
TRBD2	TRBJ2-7	.	TRBV5-1	TGCGCCAGCAGCCGTAGCGGGGGGGTTGACTACGAGCAGTACTTC	CASSRSGGVDYEQYF
TRBD1	TRBJ2-3	.	TRBV30	TGTGCCTGGACCTCTCGGACAGGGGACACAGATACGCAGTATTTT	CAWTSRTGDTDTQYF
.	TRBJ2-7	.	TRBV11-2	TGTGCCAGCAGCTTTGGCCGCTACGAGCAGTACTTC	CASSFGRYEQYF
TRBD1	TRBJ2-1	.	TRBV20-1	TGCAGTGCCTATTCCGGGACAGATTACTTCTTC	CSAYSGTDYFF
.	TRBJ2-7	.	TRBV6-1	TGTGCCAGCAGTGACCTGGGTAGAGGGGAGCAGTACTTC	CASSDLGRGEQYF
TRBD1	TRBJ2-1	few	TRBV11-2	TGTGCCAGCAGCTTAGGGTCTTACGGGACAGAGGCGCAGTTCTTC	CASSLGSYGTEAQFF
.	TRBJ1-6	once	TRBV5-1	TGCGCCAGCAGCTCTCAGGGGTACGGTAATTCACCCCTCCACTTT	CASSSQGYGNSPLHF
.	TRBJ1-6	few	TRBV7-6	TGTGCCAGCAGCTTAGGGGCAGGTTCACCCCTCCACTTT	CASSLGAGSPLHF
TRBD2	TRBJ2-7	.	TRBV19	TGTGCCAGTAGTCCCCAGATAGCGGGGCCTTACGAGCAGTACTTC	CASSPQIAGPYEQYF
.	TRBJ2-7	.	TRBV24-1	TGTGCCACCAGTGATCCTAAGACCGACAGCTACGAGCAGTACTTC	CATSDPKTDSYEQYF
TRBD1	TRBJ1-1	.	TRBV30	TGTGCCTGGGTTAGGGGACAGAAGGGCACTGAAGCTTTCTTT	CAWVRGQKGTEAFF
.	TRBJ1-6	.	TRBV3-1/TRBV3-2	TGTGCCAGCAGCCTGGGGTCGGTAGGGGCTCTCCACTTT	CASSLGSVGALHF
.	TRBJ1-6	.	TRBV5-1	TGCGCCACCCGACGTGAGGGTGGAAATTCACCCCTCCACTTT	CATRREGGNSPLHF
.	TRBJ2-3	.	TRBV5-1	TGCGCCAGCAGCTTGGAACAGGCTACGCAGTATTTT	CASSLEQATQYF
.	TRBJ1-6	.	TRBV29-1	TGCAGCGCTTCCCTGCCAGGGTATAATTCACCCCTCCACTTT	CSASLPGYNSPLHF
TRBD1	TRBJ1-2	once	TRBV29-1	TGCAGCGTACAGTCCGGGACAGGGTACTATGGCTACACCTTC	CSVQSGTGYYGYTF
TRBD2	TRBJ2-3	.	TRBV24-1	TGTGCCACCAGTGATTTTGAGCGGGGGGGCCTTGGAGATACGCAGTATTTT	CATSDFERGGLGDTQYF
TRBD1	TRBJ2-7	.	TRBV10-3	TGTGCCATCAGGGGGGACAGGACGGGAAACGAGCAGTACTTC	CAIRGDRTGNEQYF
.	TRBJ2-7	once	TRBV6-1	TGTGCCAGCAGTGATTACTACGAGCAGTACTTC	CASSDYYEQYF